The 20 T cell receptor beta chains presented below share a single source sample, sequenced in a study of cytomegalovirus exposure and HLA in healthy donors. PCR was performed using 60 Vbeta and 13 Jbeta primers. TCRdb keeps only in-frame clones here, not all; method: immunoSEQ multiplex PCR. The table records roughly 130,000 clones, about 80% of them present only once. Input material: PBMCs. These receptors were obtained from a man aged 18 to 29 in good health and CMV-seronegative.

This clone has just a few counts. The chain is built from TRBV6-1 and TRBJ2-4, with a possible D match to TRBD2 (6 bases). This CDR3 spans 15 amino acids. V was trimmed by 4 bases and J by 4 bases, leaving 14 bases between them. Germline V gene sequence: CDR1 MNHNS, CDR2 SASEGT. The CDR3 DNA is TGTGCCAGCAGTGTTGGAGGGGCCGCGAAAAACATTCAGTACTTC. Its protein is CASSVGGAAKNIQYF.

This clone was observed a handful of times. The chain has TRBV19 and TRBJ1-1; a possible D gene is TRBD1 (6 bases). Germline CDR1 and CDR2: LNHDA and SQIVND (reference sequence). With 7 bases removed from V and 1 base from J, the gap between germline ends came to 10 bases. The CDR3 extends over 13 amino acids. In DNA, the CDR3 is TGTGCCAGTACCTGGGGGCGGAACACTGAAGCTTTCTTT. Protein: CASTWGRNTEAFF.

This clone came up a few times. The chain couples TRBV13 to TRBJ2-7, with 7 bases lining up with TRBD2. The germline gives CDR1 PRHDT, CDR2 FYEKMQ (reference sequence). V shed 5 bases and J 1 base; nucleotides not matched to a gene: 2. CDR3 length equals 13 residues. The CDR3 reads CASSVGRSYEQYV. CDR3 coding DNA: TGTGCCAGCAGCGTCGGGAGGTCCTACGAGCAGTACGTC.

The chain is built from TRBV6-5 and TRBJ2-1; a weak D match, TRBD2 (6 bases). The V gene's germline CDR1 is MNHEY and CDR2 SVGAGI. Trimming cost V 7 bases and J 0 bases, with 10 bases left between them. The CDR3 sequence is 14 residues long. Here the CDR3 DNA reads TGTGCCAGCACGGGACTCTTCTCCTACAATGAGCAGTTCTTC. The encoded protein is CASTGLFSYNEQFF.

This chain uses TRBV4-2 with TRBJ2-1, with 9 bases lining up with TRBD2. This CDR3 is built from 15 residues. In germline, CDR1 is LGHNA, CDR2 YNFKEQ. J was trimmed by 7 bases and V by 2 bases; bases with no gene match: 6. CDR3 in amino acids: CASSQLSGSRNEQFF. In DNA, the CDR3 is TGTGCCAGCAGCCAACTTAGCGGGAGTAGGAATGAGCAGTTCTTC.

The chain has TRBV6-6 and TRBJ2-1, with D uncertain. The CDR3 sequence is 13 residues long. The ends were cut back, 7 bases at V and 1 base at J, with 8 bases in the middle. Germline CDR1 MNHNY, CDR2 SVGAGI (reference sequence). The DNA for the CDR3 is TGTGCCAGCACCAATAGATCCTACAATGAGCAGTTCTTC. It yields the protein CASTNRSYNEQFF.

CDR3 region: CASTEADTQYF. DNA for the CDR3: TGTGCCAGCACAGAGGCAGATACGCAGTATTTT. V is TRBV6-5 and J is TRBJ2-3; D not resolved. Germline CDR1 MNHEY, CDR2 SVGAGI. This CDR3 is built from 11 residues. V dropped 7 bases and J dropped 4 bases, with 6 bases sitting between them.

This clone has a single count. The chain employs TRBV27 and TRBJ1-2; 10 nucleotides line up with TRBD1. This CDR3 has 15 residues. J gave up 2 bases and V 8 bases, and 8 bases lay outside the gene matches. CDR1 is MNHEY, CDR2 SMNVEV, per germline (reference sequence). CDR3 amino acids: CASRRQGASNYGYTF. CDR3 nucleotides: TGTGCCAGCCGACGACAGGGGGCTAGCAACTATGGCTACACCTTC.

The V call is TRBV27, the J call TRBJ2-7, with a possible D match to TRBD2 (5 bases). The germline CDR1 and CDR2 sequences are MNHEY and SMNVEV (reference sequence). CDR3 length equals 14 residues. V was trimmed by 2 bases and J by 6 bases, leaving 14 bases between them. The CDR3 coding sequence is TGTGCCAGCAGTTTAACCCCCGGGATCGCCGAGCAGTACTTC. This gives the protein CASSLTPGIAEQYF.

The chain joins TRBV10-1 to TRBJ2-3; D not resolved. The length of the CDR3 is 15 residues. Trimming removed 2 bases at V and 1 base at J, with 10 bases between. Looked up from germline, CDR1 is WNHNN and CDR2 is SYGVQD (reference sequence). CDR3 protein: CASSEDGGCTDTQYF. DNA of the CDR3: TGCGCCAGCAGTGAGGATGGCGGCTGCACAGATACGCAGTATTTT.

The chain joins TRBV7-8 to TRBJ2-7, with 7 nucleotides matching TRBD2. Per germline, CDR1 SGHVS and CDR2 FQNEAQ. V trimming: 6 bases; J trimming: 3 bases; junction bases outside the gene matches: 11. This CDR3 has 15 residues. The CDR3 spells CASSWASGEHYEQYF. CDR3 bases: TGTGCCAGCAGTTGGGCTAGCGGAGAACACTACGAGCAGTACTTC. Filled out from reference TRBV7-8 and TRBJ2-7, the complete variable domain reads GAGVSQSPRYKVAKRGQDVALRCDPISGHVSLFWYQQALGQGPEFLTYFQNEAQLDKSGLPSDRFFAERPEGSVSTLKIQRTQQEDSAVYLCASSWASGEHYEQYFGPGTRLTVT.

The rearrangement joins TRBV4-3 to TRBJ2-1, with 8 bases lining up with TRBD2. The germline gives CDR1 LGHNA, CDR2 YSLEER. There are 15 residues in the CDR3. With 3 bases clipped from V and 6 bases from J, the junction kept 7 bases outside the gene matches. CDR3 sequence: CASSHAGTRGNEQFF. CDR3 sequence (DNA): TGCGCCAGCAGCCATGCCGGGACTAGAGGCAATGAGCAGTTCTTC.

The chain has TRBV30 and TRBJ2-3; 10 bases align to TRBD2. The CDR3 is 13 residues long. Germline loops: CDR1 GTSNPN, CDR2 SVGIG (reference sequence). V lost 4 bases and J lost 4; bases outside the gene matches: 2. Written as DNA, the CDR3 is TGTGCCTGGACTAGCGGGAGATCAGATACGCAGTATTTT. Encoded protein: CAWTSGRSDTQYF.

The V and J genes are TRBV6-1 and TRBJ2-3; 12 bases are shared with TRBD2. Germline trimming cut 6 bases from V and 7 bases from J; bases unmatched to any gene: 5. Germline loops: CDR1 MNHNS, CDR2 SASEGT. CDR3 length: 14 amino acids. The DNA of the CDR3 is TGTGCCAGCAGCGAACTAGCGGGAGGCCATACGCAGTATTTT. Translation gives CASSELAGGHTQYF.

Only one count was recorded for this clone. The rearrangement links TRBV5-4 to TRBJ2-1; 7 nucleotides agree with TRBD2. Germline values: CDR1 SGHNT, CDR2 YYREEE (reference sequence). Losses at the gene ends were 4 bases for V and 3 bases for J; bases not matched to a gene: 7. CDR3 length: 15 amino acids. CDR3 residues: CASSPGASGYNEQFF. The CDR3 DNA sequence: TGTGCCAGCAGCCCCGGGGCTAGCGGCTACAATGAGCAGTTCTTC.

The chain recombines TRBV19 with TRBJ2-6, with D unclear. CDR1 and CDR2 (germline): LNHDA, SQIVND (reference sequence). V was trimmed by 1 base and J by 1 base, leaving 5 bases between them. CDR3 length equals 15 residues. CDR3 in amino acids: CASSIVQSGANVLTF. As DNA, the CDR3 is TGTGCCAGTAGTATAGTCCAGTCTGGGGCCAACGTCCTGACTTTC.

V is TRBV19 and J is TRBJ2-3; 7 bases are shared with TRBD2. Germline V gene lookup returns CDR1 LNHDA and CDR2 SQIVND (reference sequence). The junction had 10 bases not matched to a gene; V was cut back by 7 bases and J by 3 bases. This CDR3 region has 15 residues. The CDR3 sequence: CASNRMAGVTDTQYF. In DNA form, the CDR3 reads TGTGCCAGTAACCGGATGGCGGGAGTGACAGATACGCAGTATTTT.

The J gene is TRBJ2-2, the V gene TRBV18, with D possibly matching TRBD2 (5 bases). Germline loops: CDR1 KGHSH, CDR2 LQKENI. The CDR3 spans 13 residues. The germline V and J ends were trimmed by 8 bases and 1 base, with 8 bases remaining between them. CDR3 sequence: CASKRGNTGELFF. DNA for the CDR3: TGTGCCAGCAAACGGGGGAACACCGGGGAGCTGTTTTTT.

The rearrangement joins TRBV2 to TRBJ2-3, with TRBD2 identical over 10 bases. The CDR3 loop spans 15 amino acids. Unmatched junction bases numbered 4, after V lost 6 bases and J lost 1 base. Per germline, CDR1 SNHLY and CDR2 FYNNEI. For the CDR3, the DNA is TGTGCCAGCAGGCTCGGACTAGCGGGCACAGATACGCAGTATTTT. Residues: CASRLGLAGTDTQYF.

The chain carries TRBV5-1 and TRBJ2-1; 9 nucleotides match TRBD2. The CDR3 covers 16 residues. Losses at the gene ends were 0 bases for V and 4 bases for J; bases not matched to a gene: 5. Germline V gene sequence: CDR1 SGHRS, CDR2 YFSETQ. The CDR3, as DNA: TGCGCCAGCAGCTTGGAAGTGACTAGCGGTTACAATGAGCAGTTCTTC. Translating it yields CASSLEVTSGYNEQFF.